This T cell receptor (beta chain) came from a study of T cell clonality in common variable immunodeficiency. CVID subjects had received replacement immunoglobulin for at least one year. Blood samples were heparinized, 5 to 8 ml per donor. This clone turned up a few times. Its antigen is unidentified. The read gets to within 3 residues of the CDR3 end, and the germline J gene fills in the rest. Germline V gene lookup returns CDR1 SGHVS and CDR2 FNYEAQ. CDR3 length: 14 residues. V lost 5 bases to trimming and J lost 0 bases; unmatched junction nucleotides: 4. Findings and limits, study-wide: Reportedly, TCR beta sequences from common variable immunodeficiency showed fewer deletions and N-nucleotide insertions. Shared TCRbeta clones were fewer between CVID subjects than controls.

Sequencing input was equivalent genomic DNA from CVID and controls. Assay used: immunoSEQ multiplex PCR; TCRdb lists only in-frame clones, some missing. In total the sample includes some 11,000 clones, none of them seen once. The receptor was derived from a human donor with common variable immunodeficiency. The chain couples TRBV7-6 to TRBJ2-7; 7 nucleotides agree with TRBD1. Sequencing was performed on peripheral blood mononuclear cells. The covered CDR3 bases are TGTGCCAGCAGCCGTGGGGACAGCTCCTACGAG. It yields the protein CASSRGDSSYE. In full, the CDR3 is CASSRGDSSYEQYF.